This passage covers 28 T cell receptor beta chains from one sample sequenced in a study of blood T cell repertoires in COVID-19. Produced via immunoSEQ multiplex PCR; TCRdb's table is partial and in-frame only. Of roughly 8,300 clones in the sample, roughly nine tenths are singletons; the top ten hold almost 9.5%. What was sequenced was peripheral blood. The receptors stem from a man in his sixties with acute or convalescent COVID-19.

The chain carries TRBV14 and TRBJ1-2, with D perhaps matching TRBD1 (6 bases). Per the germline V gene, CDR1 is SGHDN and CDR2 is FVKESK. The CDR3 runs 14 residues. Trimming removed 1 base from V and 1 base from J, with 7 bases in between. Written as DNA, the CDR3 is TGTGCCAGCAGCCAAGTACAGGGTAACTATGGCTACACCTTC. It yields the protein CASSQVQGNYGYTF. The whole variable domain, remainder taken from reference TRBV14 and TRBJ1-2, is EAGVTQFPSHSVIEKGQTVTLRCDPISGHDNLYWYRRVMGKEIKFLLHFVKESKQDESGMPNNRFLAERTGGTYSTLKVQPAELEDSGVYFCASSQVQGNYGYTFGSGTRLTVV.

This chain connects TRBV19 to TRBJ1-5; tentatively, D is TRBD1 (6 bases). Trimming removed 0 bases from V and 11 bases from J, with 17 bases in between. This CDR3 is 15 amino acids long. Per germline, CDR1 LNHDA and CDR2 SQIVND (reference sequence). CDR3 loop: CASSIDLAGARTQHF. The CDR3 region has the DNA TGTGCCAGTAGTATAGATCTGGCAGGGGCAAGAACCCAGCATTTT. The whole variable domain, filled in from reference TRBV19 and TRBJ1-5, reads DGGITQSPKYLFRKEGQNVTLSCEQNLNHDAMYWYRQDPGQGLRLIYYSQIVNDFQKGDIAEGYSVSREKKESFPLTVTSAQKNPTAFYLCASSIDLAGARTQHFGDGTRLSIL.

A note on this clone: The junction and the germline gene differ at one end; a read error may be behind it. This chain joins TRBV7-2 and TRBJ2-5, with 8 bases fitting TRBD1. The length of the CDR3 is 16 residues. The V gene's germline CDR1 is SGHTA and CDR2 FQGNSA. CDR3 residues: CASRLGQGELWETQYF. The CDR3 DNA sequence: TGTGCCAGCAGGTTAGGACAGGGAGAGTTGTGGGAGACCCAGTACTTC.

This clone has a handful of counts. This sequence joins TRBV7-2 and TRBJ1-6; no clear D. CDR3 length: 16 residues. Germline assignment: CDR1 SGHTA and CDR2 FQGNSA. Trimming removed 0 bases from V and 5 bases from J, with 11 bases in between. This CDR3 is CASSLALSLNNSPLHF. The CDR3 nucleotides read TGTGCCAGCAGCTTAGCGCTGAGTCTAAATAATTCACCCCTCCACTTT.

This clone appeared a single time. The chain couples TRBV10-1 to TRBJ1-2; D ambiguous. V shed 4 bases and J shed 6 bases, with 9 bases lying between them. The CDR3 is made up of 12 amino acids. Per germline, CDR1 WNHNN and CDR2 SYGVQD (reference sequence). CDR3 protein: CASSGLGDGYTF. DNA of the CDR3: TGCGCCAGCAGTGGACTAGGCGATGGCTACACCTTC.

This clone has only a few counts. The V call is TRBV18, the J call TRBJ2-2; TRBD2 aligns across 8 bases. Germline CDR1 KGHSH, CDR2 LQKENI. The CDR3 runs 17 residues. The V gene end was trimmed by 0 bases and the J gene end by 4 bases; junction bases not matched to a gene: 7. The CDR3 spells CASSPPSGGMGTGELFF. The DNA for the CDR3 is TGTGCCAGCTCACCACCGTCGGGAGGGATGGGCACCGGGGAGCTGTTTTTT.

V usage is TRBV27 and J usage is TRBJ1-5; the D is unclear. Germline CDR1 MNHEY, CDR2 SMNVEV (reference sequence). There are 12 residues in the CDR3. Between the trimmed V and J ends, which lost 4 bases and 9 bases, there was a span of 10 bases. The CDR3 DNA is TGTGCCAGCAGTTCCCCCGGGAGGCCCCAGCATTTT. Translated: CASSSPGRPQHF.

The chain employs TRBV2 and TRBJ1-2, with 9 positions matching TRBD1. The CDR3 consists of 15 residues. The J segment lost 4 bases and the V segment lost 4 bases, leaving 7 bases of the junction unmatched. The germline V gene encodes CDR1 SNHLY and CDR2 FYNNEI. CDR3 DNA: TGTGCCAGCAGTGGTCGGGACAGGGTAATCTATGGCTACACCTTC. Protein sequence: CASSGRDRVIYGYTF.

The chain combines TRBV28 with TRBJ2-1; 9 bases are shared with TRBD1. This CDR3 has 15 amino acids. V shed 6 bases, J shed 0 bases, and the junction held 3 bases outside the gene matches. The germline V gene has CDR1 MDHEN and CDR2 SYDVKM. CDR3 loop: CASRGQGSSYNEQFF. In nucleotides, the CDR3 is TGTGCCAGCAGAGGACAGGGGAGCTCCTACAATGAGCAGTTCTTC.

The chain couples TRBV30 to TRBJ1-5; D is ambiguous. There are 14 residues in the CDR3. Trimming left V 2 bases short and J 0 bases short, with 8 bases between. Germline V lookup: CDR1 GTSNPN, CDR2 SVGIG (reference sequence). This CDR3 is CAWSKPYSNQPQHF. CDR3 in DNA: TGTGCCTGGAGTAAGCCGTATAGCAATCAGCCCCAGCATTTT.

V gene TRBV6-5 combines with J gene TRBJ2-7, with 7 bases fitting TRBD2. Germline lookup yields CDR1 MNHEY and CDR2 SVGAGI. The CDR3 is 13 amino acids. The trim removed 7 bases at V and 0 bases at J, leaving 3 bases unmatched. The CDR3 sequence is CASMSGNSYEQYF. In nucleotides, the CDR3 is TGTGCCAGCATGAGCGGGAACTCCTACGAGCAGTACTTC.

The J gene is TRBJ1-3, the V gene TRBV3-1 (or the pseudogene TRBV3-2), with D tentatively TRBD1 (5 bases). Deletions cut 0 bases from V and 9 bases from J, with 15 bases between. Germline V lookup: CDR1 LGHDT, CDR2 YNNKEL (reference sequence). This CDR3 comprises 15 residues. CDR3 protein: CASSQDLGLSRTIYF. Written as DNA, the CDR3 is TGTGCCAGCAGCCAAGATCTGGGACTCTCTCGCACCATATATTTT.

The chain is built from TRBV3-1 (or the pseudogene TRBV3-2) and TRBJ2-1, with D unresolved. CDR3 size: 13 residues. The ends were cut back, 4 bases at V and 9 bases at J, with 13 bases in the middle. From germline, CDR1 is LGHDT and CDR2 YNNKEL (reference sequence). CDR3 DNA sequence: TGTGCCAGCAGCCCGCAGAGAGGTACTGAGCAGTTCTTC. Amino acids: CASSPQRGTEQFF.

The gene calls are TRBV6-2 or TRBV6-3 and TRBJ1-5; maybe TRBD1 (5 bases). CDR3 size: 16 residues. Germline V gene lookup returns CDR1 MNHEY and CDR2 SVGEGT. V gave up 2 bases and J gave up 1 base, with 12 bases separating them. In nucleotides, the CDR3 is TGTGCCAGCAGTTACCTGGGACGGGGGAGCAATCAGCCCCAGCATTTT. This gives the protein CASSYLGRGSNQPQHF.

V usage is TRBV4-2 and J usage is TRBJ1-5; D gene ambiguous. Between the trimmed V and J ends, which lost 1 base and 0 bases, there was a span of 10 bases. The CDR3 spans 16 residues. Germline values: CDR1 LGHNA, CDR2 YNFKEQ. DNA for the CDR3: TGTGCCAGCAGCCAAGGATCGGTGTTTAGCAATCAGCCCCAGCATTTT. As protein: CASSQGSVFSNQPQHF.

This clone was seen only a few times. The chain combines TRBV27 with TRBJ2-1; 9 bases are a match to TRBD1. The CDR3 totals 15 residues. Germline V gene lookup returns CDR1 MNHEY and CDR2 SMNVEV (reference sequence). Trimming at V came to 0 bases and at J to 9 bases, leaving 6 bases not matched to a gene. The DNA of the CDR3 is TGTGCCAGCAGTTTATCTCGGACAGGGGAGGGTGAGCAGTTCTTC. Amino acids: CASSLSRTGEGEQFF.

The CDR3 DNA follows: TGTGCCAGTACCAATCACCCAGGGGCCACAACTCTGAACACTGAAGCTTTCTTT. It is translated as CASTNHPGATTLNTEAFF. The V and J genes are TRBV19 and TRBJ1-1; D may be TRBD1 (6 bases). The V and J ends lost 7 bases and 0 bases respectively, with 24 bases between them. The germline V gene encodes CDR1 LNHDA and CDR2 SQIVND (reference sequence). The length of the CDR3 is 18 residues. The whole variable domain, filled in from reference TRBV19 and TRBJ1-1, reads DGGITQSPKYLFRKEGQNVTLSCEQNLNHDAMYWYRQDPGQGLRLIYYSQIVNDFQKGDIAEGYSVSREKKESFPLTVTSAQKNPTAFYLCASTNHPGATTLNTEAFFGQGTRLTVV.

This chain links TRBV10-3 with TRBJ2-3; 7 nucleotides align to TRBD2. The CDR3 length is 13 residues. The germline V gene encodes CDR1 ENHRY and CDR2 SYGVKD. Germline trimming cut 7 bases from V and 1 base from J; bases unmatched to any gene: 2. CDR3: CAINGGGTDTQYF. The DNA of the CDR3 is TGTGCCATCAATGGGGGGGGCACAGATACGCAGTATTTT.

The chain combines TRBV4-3 with TRBJ1-3; D perhaps matches TRBD1 (5 bases). From germline, CDR1 is LGHNA and CDR2 YSLEER. The CDR3 sequence is 15 residues long. V was clipped by 0 bases and J by 4 bases, with 10 bases between them. DNA for the CDR3: TGCGCCAGCAGCCAAGATAGGGCAGGGGGAAACACCATATATTTT. This translates into CASSQDRAGGNTIYF.

CDR3 nucleotides: TGTGCCAGTAGTATCTCGGGGGGAGCGCTAGGGGCTTTCTTT. This sequence encodes CASSISGGALGAFF. The rearrangement joins TRBV19 to TRBJ1-1; D is perhaps TRBD1 (5 bases). Germline-derived CDR1 and CDR2 are LNHDA and SQIVND (reference sequence). CDR3 length equals 14 residues. V lost 3 bases, J lost 11 bases, and 19 bases lay in between.

This clone was seen more than once but under ten times. The chain combines TRBV3-1 (or the pseudogene TRBV3-2) with TRBJ1-2; 8 bases line up with TRBD1. Germline values: CDR1 LGHDT, CDR2 YNNKEL (reference sequence). The V segment lost 0 bases and the J segment 6 bases; nucleotides outside the gene matches: 12. The CDR3 contains 17 residues. The CDR3 here is CASSQENLGQGWHGYTF. The CDR3 bases are TGTGCCAGCAGCCAAGAGAACCTTGGACAGGGATGGCATGGCTACACCTTC.

The V gene is TRBV21-1, the J gene TRBJ2-7; the listed D gene, TRBD1, was not tested against the DNA. TRBV21-1 is a listed pseudogene. CDR3 length: 13 amino acids. The CDR3: CASRKNRGGEQYV. The DNA of the CDR3 is TGTGCCAGCAGGAAAAACAGGGGAGGTGAGCAGTACGTC.

This clone was observed once. DNA for the CDR3: TGTGCCAGCAGCACCTACAGGGATTCACCCCTCCACTTT. Protein: CASSTYRDSPLHF. The rearrangement uses TRBV11-2 and TRBJ1-6; possibly TRBD1 for D (6 bases). The V end lost 5 bases, the J end lost 8 bases, and 10 bases lay between the germline ends. CDR3 length: 13 residues. Germline-derived CDR1 and CDR2 are SGHAT and FQNNGV.

The chain joins TRBV10-3 to TRBJ1-5, with TRBD1 as a possible D gene (5 bases). The CDR3 is 14 amino acids. V dropped 3 bases and J dropped 4 bases, with 10 bases sitting between them. CDR1 and CDR2 from the germline V gene are ENHRY and SYGVKD. CDR3 DNA sequence: TGTGCCATCAGTGATGGGGGAGGGAATCAGCCCCAGCATTTT. It translates to CAISDGGGNQPQHF.

This clone has just a few counts. In DNA form, the CDR3 reads TGCGCCAGCAGCCAAGATCTTCGGACAGGGGAAGTCACTGAAGCTTTCTTT. This gives the protein CASSQDLRTGEVTEAFF. The gene calls are TRBV4-1 and TRBJ1-1, with TRBD1 identical over 9 bases. CDR3 length: 17 amino acids. Germline assignment: CDR1 MGHRA and CDR2 YSYEKL. Trimming cost V 0 bases and J 4 bases; bases outside gene matches: 9.

This clone was seen only once. The gene calls are TRBV6-6 and TRBJ1-2; TRBD1 matches at 8 bases. Germline CDR1 MNHNY, CDR2 SVGAGI (reference sequence). The CDR3 runs to 13 residues. The V gene end was trimmed by 6 bases and the J gene end by 7 bases; junction bases not matched to a gene: 7. For the CDR3, the DNA is TGTGCCAGCAGCCCTCGGACAGGGACTGGCTACACCTTC. It codes for CASSPRTGTGYTF.

This rearrangement joins TRBV5-1 to TRBJ1-1; no firm D call. V lost 0 bases to trimming and J lost 3 bases, with 9 bases between them. The CDR3 has 14 amino acids. The germline V gene encodes CDR1 SGHRS and CDR2 YFSETQ. Here the CDR3 reads CASSLVPEDTEAFF. The CDR3 DNA reads as TGCGCCAGCAGCTTGGTTCCGGAGGACACTGAAGCTTTCTTT.

The genes are TRBV5-1 and TRBJ2-6; 10 bases fit TRBD1. Germline CDR1 SGHRS, CDR2 YFSETQ. V gave up 4 bases and J gave up 3 bases; unmatched junction bases: 4. CDR3 length: 16 amino acids. The CDR3 sequence: CASSPGTGVGANVLTF. CDR3 nucleotides: TGCGCCAGCAGCCCCGGGACAGGGGTTGGGGCCAACGTCCTGACTTTC.